This T cell receptor (beta chain) was sequenced for a study of T-cell reconstitution after alpha-beta-depleted transplantation in children (dated by TCRdb to the mid-2010s). For the wider study: T-cell immune reconstitution after TCRalphabeta/CD19-depleted allogeneic hematopoietic cell transplantation in children was quantitatively tracked in the study by means of TCR repertoire profiling.

The germline ends are 8 bases apart after V is trimmed by 2 bases and J by 4 bases. Taken from the germline V gene (reference sequence), the CDR1 and CDR2 loops are SSHAT and FNYEAQ. Reading from cysteine to phenylalanine, the CDR3 counts 14 amino acids. Only CDR3 DNA remains: 42 bases, in frame from the first base. This clonotype appeared many times. Its antigen has not been determined. Base-call qualities are not available, and no considerably larger clone is one nucleotide away. The library relied on PCR. TCRdb records Illumina HiSeq 2500 as the sequencer. To normalize quantification of the TCRbeta repertoire, the TCR libraries were built with molecular barcoding that relied on unique molecular identifiers. TCRdb took the public reads, trimmed them with fastp at Q25, ran MiXCR for clone calling and kept in-frame beta chains. Identical CDR3 proteins give one entry, which carries the most common genes and DNA. This sample is represented by hundreds of thousands of distinct CDR3 sequences; approximately 17% of them were singletons. The ten largest make up about 1.1% of the sample.

The source material was PBMCs from the stem cell graft donor, sampled from the stem cell graft. This chain is built from TRBV7-7 and TRBJ2-2; a tentative D call is TRBD1 (6 bases match). The TCR comes from a human donor who donated a stem cell graft to a child with acute myeloid leukemia. The nucleotide sequence is given as TGTGCCAGCAGCTTATCCAGGGGCACCGGGGAGCTGTTTTTT. The resulting protein is CASSLSRGTGELFF.